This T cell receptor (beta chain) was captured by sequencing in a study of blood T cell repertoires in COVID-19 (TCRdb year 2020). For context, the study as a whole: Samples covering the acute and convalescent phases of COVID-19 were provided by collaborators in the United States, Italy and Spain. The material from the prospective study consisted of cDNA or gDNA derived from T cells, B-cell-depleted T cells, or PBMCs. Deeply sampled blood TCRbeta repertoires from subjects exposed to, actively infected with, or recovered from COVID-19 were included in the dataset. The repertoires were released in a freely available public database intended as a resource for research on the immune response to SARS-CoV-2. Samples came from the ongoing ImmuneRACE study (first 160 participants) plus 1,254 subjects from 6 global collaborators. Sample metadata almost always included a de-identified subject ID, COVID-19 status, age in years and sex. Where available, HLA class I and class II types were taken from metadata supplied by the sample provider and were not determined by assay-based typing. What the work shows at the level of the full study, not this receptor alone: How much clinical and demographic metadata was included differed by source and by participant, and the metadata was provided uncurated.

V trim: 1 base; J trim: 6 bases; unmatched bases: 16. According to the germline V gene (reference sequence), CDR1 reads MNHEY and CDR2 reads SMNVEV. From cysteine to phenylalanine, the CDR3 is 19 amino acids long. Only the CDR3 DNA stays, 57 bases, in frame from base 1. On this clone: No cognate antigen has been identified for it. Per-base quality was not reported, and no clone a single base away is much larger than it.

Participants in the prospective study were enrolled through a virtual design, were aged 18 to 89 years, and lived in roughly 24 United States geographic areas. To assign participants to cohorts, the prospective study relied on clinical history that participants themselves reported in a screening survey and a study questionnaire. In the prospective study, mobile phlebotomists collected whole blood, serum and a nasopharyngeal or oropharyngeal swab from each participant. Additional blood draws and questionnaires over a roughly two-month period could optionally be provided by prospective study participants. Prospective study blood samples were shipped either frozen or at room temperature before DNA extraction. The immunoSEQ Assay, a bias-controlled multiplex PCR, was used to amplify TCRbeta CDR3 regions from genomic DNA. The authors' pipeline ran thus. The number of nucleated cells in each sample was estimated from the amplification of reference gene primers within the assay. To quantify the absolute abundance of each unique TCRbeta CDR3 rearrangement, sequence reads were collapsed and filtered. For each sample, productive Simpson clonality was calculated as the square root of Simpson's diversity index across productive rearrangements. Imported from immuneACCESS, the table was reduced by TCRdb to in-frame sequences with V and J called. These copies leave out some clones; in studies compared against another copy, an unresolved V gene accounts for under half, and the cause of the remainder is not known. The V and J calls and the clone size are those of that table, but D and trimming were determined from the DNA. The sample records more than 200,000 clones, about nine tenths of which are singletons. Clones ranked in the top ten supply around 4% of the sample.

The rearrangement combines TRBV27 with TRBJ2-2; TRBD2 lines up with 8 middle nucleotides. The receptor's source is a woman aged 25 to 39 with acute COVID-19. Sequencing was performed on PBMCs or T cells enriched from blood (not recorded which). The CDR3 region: CASSLYIIGGSAGAGELFF. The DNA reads TGTGCCAGCAGTTTATATATTATTGGTGGGTCAGCGGGGGCCGGGGAGCTGTTTTTT.